What follows is one TCR beta chain and its context. Its antigen is unknown. This sample stems from a study of T cells after yellow fever vaccination. A 5'RACE template-switching step, the method used to make TCR cDNA, added a universal primer site and UMIs. TCRdb fed the 5' RACE reads into MiXCR, producing one record per CDR3 protein. The sample holds 400,000 or so distinct CDR3 sequences; around 20% are singletons and the top ten take 18%. Germline V lookup: CDR1 LGHDT, CDR2 YNNKEL (reference sequence). V lost 0 bases to trimming and J lost 6 bases, with 10 bases between them. This CDR3 has 14 residues. General observations from the study: Peak timing came faster in the weaker secondary response, day 5 versus 15. A small proportion of clonotypes was detected in both the CD4 and CD8 compartments. Abundant bulk-derived clonotypes could contaminate FACS-sorted repertoires.

The clonotype originates from a man aged 18 to 30 who received the YFV17D yellow fever vaccine. The chain has TRBV3-1 and TRBJ2-3; D might be TRBD1 (5 bases). The material was PBMCs, obtained before the yellow fever booster vaccination. CDR3 region: CASSQEGQVDTQYF. The CDR3 coding sequence is TGTGCCAGCAGCCAAGAGGGGCAGGTCGATACGCAGTATTTT.